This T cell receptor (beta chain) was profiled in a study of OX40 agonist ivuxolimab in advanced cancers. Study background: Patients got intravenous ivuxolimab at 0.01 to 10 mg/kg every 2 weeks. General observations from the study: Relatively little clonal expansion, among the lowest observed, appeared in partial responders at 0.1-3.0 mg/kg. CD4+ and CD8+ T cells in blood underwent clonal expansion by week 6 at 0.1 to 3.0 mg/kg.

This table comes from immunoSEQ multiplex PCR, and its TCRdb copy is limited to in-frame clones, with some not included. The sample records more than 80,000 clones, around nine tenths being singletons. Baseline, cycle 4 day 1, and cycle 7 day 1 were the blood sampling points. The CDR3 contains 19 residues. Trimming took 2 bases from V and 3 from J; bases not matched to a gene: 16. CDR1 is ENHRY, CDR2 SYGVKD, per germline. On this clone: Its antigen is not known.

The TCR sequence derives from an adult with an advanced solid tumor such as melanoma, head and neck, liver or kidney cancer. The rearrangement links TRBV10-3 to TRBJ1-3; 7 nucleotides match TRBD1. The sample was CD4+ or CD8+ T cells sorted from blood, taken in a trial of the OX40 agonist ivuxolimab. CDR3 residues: CAISEVGGATRGLGNTIYF. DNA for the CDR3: TGTGCCATCAGTGAGGTAGGGGGCGCGACCCGGGGACTTGGAAACACCATATATTTT.